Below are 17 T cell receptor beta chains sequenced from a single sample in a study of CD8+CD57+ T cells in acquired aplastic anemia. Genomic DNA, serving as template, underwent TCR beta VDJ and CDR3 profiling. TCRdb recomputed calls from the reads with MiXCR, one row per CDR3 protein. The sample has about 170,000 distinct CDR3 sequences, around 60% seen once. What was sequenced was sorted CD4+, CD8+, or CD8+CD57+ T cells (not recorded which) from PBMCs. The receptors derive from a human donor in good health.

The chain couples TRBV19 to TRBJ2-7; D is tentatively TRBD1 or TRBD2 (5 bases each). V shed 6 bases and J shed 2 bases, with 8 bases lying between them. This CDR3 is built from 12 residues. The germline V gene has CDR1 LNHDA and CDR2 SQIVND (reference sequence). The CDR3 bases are TGTGCCAGTAGGGGGGACGCCTACGAGCAGTACTTC. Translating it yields CASRGDAYEQYF.

CDR3: CASSEGTAAYEHF. The CDR3 DNA is TGTGCCAGCAGTGAGGGGACAGCAGCCTACGAGCATTTT. This rearrangement joins TRBV2 to TRBJ1-5, with 7 bases lining up with TRBD1. Trimming took 3 bases from V and 14 from J; bases not matched to a gene: 10. CDR1 SNHLY and CDR2 FYNNEI come from the germline V gene. The CDR3 runs to 13 residues.

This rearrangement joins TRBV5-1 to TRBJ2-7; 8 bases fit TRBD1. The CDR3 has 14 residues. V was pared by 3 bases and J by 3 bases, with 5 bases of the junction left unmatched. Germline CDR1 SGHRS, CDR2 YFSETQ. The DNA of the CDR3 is TGCGCCAGCAGCTACCAGGGGGCCGGCTACGAGCAGTACTTC. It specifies CASSYQGAGYEQYF.

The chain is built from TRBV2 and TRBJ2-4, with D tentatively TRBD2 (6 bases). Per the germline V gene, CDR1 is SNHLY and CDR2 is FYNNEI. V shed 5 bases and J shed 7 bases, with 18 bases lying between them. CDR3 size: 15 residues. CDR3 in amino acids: CASSPGWGGGNIQYF. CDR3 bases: TGTGCCAGCAGTCCCGGATGGGGTGGGGGGAACATTCAGTACTTC.

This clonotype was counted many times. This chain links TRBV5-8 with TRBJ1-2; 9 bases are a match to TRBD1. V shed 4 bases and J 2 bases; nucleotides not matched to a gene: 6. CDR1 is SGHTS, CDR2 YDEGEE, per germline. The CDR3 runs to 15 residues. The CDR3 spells CASSRPGQGNYGYTF. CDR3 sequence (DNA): TGTGCCAGCAGCCGTCCGGGACAGGGAAACTATGGCTACACCTTC.

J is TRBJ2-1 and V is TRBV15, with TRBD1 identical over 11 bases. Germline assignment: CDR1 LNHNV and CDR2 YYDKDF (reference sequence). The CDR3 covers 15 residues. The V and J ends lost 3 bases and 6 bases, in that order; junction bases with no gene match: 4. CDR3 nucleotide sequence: TGTGCCACCAGCAGTGACGGGACAGGGGGCAATGAGCAGTTCTTC. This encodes CATSSDGTGGNEQFF. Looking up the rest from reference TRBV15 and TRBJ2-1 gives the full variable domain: DAMVIQNPRYQVTQFGKPVTLSCSQTLNHNVMYWYQQKSSQAPKLLFHYYDKDFNNEADTPDNFQSRRPNTSFCFLDIRSPGLGDTAMYLCATSSDGTGGNEQFFGPGTRLTVL.

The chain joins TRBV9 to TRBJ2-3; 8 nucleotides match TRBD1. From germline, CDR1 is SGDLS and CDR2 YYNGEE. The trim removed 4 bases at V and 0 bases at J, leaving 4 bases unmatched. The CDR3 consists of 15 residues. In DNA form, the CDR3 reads TGTGCCAGCAGCTTCGGGACAGGTAGCACAGATACGCAGTATTTT. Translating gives CASSFGTGSTDTQYF.

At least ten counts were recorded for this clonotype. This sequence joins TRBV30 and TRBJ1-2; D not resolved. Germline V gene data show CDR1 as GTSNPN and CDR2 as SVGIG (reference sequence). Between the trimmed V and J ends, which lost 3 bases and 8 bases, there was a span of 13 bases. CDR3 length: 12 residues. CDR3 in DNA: TGTGCCTGGAGCGGCGGGCGCGGGGGCTACACCTTC. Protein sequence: CAWSGGRGGYTF. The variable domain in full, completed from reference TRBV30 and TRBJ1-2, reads SQTIHQWPATLVQPVGSPLSLECTVEGTSNPNLYWYRQAAGRGLQLLFYSVGIGQISSEVPQNLSASRPQDRQFILSSKKLLLSDSGFYLCAWSGGRGGYTFGSGTRLTVV.

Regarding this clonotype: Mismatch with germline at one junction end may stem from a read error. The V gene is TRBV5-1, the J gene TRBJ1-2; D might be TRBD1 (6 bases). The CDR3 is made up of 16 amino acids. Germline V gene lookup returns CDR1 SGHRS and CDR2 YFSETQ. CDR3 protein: CASSVAPDRTNYGYTF. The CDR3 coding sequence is TGTGCCAGCAGCGTAGCGCCTGACAGGACGAACTATGGCTACACCTTC.

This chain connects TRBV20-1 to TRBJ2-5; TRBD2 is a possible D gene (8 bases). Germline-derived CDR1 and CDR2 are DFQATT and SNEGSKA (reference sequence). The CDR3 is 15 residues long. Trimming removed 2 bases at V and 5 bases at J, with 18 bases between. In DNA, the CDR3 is TGCAGTGCTAGATATGGACTAGCAGGGGGGGAGACCCAGTACTTC. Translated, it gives CSARYGLAGGETQYF.

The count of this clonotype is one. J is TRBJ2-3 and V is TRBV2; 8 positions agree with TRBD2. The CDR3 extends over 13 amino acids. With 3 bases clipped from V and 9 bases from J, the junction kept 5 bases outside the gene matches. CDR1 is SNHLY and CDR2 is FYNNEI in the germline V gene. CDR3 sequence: CASSDSGVSTQYF. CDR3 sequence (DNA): TGTGCCAGCAGTGATAGCGGGGTATCCACGCAGTATTTT.

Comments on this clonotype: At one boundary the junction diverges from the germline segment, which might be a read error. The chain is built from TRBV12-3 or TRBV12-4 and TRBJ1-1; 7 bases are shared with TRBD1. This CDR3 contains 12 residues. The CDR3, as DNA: TGTACCAGCCCAACAGGGGACACTGAAGCTTTCTTT. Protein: CTSPTGDTEAFF.

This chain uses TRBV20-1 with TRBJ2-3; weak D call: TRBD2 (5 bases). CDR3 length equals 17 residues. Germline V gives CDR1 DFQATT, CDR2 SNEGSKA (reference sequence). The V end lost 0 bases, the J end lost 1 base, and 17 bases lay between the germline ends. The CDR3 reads CSARDSFGSHGTDTQYF. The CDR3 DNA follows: TGCAGTGCTAGAGATAGCTTTGGGAGTCACGGCACAGATACGCAGTATTTT.

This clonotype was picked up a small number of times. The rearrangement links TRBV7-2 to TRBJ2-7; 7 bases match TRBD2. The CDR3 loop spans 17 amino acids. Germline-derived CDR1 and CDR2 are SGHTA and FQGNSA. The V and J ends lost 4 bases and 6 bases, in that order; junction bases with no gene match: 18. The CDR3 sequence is CASSSLRASRGGGEQYF. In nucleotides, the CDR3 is TGTGCCAGCAGCTCCTTAAGGGCGTCTCGCGGGGGAGGCGAGCAGTACTTC. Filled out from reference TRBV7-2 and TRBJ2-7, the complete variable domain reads GAGVSQSPSNKVTEKGKDVELRCDPISGHTALYWYRQSLGQGLEFLIYFQGNSAPDKSGLPSDRFSAERTGGSVSTLTIQRTQQEDSAVYLCASSSLRASRGGGEQYFGPGTRLTVT.

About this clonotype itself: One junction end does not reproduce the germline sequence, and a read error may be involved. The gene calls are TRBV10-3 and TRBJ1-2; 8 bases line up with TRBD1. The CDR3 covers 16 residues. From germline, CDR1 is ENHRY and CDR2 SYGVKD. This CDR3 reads CASSEGPRTGYYGYTF. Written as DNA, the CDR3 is TGTGCCAGCAGTGAAGGACCCAGGACAGGGTACTATGGCTACACCTTC.

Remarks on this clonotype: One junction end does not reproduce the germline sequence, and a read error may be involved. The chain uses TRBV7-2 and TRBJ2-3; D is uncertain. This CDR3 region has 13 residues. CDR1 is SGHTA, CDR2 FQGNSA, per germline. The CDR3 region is CASSLLGADKQYF. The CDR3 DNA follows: TGTGCCAGCAGCTTACTTGGCGCAGATAAGCAGTATTTT.

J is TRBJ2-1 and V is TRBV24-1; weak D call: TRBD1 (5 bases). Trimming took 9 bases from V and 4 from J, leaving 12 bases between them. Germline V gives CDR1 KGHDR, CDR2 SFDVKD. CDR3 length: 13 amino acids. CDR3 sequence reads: CATGSTGYNEQFF. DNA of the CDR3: TGTGCCACCGGATCTACAGGTTACAATGAGCAGTTCTTC.